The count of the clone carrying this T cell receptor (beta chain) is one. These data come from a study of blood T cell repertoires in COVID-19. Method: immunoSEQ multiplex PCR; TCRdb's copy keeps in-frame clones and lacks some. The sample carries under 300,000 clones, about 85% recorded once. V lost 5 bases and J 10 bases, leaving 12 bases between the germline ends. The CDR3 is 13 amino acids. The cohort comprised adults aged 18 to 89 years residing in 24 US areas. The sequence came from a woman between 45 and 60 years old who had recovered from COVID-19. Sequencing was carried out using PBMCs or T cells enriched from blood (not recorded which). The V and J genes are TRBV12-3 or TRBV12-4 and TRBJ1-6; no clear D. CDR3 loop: CASSERTGSPLHF. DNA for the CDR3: TGTGCCAGCAGTGAGCGGACGGGGTCACCCCTCCACTTT.